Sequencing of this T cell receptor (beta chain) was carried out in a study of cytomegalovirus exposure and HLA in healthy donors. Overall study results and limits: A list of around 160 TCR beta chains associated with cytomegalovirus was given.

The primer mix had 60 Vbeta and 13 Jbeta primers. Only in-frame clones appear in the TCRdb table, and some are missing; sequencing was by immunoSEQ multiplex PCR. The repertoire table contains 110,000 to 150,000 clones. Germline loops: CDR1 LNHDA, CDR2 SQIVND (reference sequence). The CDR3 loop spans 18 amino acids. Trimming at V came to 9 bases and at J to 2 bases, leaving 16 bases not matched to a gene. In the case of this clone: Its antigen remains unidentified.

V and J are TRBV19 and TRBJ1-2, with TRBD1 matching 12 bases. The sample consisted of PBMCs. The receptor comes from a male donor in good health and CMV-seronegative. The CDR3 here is CASAGTGGVHPPNYGYTF. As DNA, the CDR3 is TGTGCCAGCGCCGGGACAGGGGGCGTCCATCCACCCAACTATGGCTACACCTTC.